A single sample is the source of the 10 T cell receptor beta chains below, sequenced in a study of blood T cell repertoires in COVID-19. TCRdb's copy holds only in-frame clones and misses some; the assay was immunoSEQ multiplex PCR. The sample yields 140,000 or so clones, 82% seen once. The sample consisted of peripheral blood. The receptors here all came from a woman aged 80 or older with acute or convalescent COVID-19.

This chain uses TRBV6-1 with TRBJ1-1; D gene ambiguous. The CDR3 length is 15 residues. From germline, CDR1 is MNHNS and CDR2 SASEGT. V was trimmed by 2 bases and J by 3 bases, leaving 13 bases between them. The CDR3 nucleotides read TGTGCCAGCAGTGAATGGAGAGGGTTAGACACTGAAGCTTTCTTT. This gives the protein CASSEWRGLDTEAFF.

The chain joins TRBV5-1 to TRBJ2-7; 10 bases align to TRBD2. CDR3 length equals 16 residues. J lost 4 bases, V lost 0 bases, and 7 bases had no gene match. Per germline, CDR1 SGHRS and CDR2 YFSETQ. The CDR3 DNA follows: TGCGCCAGCAGCTTGGCCCTAGCGGGAGATTCATACGAGCAGTACTTC. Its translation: CASSLALAGDSYEQYF.

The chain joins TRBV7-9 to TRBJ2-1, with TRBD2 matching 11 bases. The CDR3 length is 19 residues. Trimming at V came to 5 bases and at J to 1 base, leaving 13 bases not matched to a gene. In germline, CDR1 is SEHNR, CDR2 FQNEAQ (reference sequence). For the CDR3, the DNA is TGTGCCAGCAGCCGGGGACTAGCGGACCCCCTTTTTTCCTACAATGAGCAGTTCTTC. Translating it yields CASSRGLADPLFSYNEQFF.

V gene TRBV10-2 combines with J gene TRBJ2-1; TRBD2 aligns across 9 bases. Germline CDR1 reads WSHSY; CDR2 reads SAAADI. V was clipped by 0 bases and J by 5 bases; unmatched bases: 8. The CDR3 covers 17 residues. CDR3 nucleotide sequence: TGCGCCAGCAGTGAGTCCCTGAGGCTAGCGGGGAACAATGAGCAGTTCTTC. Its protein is CASSESLRLAGNNEQFF.

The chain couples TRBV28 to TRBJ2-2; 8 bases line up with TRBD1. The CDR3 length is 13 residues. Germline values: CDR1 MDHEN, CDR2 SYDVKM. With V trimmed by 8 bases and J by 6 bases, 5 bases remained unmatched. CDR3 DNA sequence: TGTGCCAGCCGACTACAGGGGGCCGGGGAGCTGTTTTTT. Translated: CASRLQGAGELFF. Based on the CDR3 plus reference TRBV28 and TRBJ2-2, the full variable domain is DVKVTQSSRYLVKRTGEKVFLECVQDMDHENMFWYRQDPGLGLRLIYFSYDVKMKEKGDIPEGYSVSREKKERFSLILESASTNQTSMYLCASRLQGAGELFFGEGSRLTVL.

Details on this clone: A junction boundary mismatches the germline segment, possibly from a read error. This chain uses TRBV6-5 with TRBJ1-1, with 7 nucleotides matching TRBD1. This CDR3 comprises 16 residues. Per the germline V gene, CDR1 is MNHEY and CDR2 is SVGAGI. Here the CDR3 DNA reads TGTGCCAGCAGTTACCGCCTCGACAGGGATCCCTTCCCCCTAAACTTT. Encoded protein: CASSYRLDRDPFPLNF.

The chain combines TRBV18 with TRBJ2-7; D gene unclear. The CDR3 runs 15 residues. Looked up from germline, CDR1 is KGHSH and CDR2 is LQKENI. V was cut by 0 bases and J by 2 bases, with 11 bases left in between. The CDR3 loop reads CASSPPVASTYEQYF. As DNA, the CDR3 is TGTGCCAGCTCACCACCGGTGGCTTCGACCTACGAGCAGTACTTC.

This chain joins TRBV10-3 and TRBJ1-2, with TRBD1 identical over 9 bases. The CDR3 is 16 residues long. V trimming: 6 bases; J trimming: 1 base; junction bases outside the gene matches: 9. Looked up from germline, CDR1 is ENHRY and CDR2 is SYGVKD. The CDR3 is CAIRDDGTGFNYGYTF. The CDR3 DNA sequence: TGTGCCATCAGGGACGATGGGACAGGGTTTAACTATGGCTACACCTTC.

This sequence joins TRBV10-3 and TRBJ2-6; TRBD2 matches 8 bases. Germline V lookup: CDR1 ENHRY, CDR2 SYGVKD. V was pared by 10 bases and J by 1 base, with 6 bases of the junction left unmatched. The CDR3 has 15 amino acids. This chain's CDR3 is CATTGGGSGANVLTF. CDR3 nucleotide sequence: TGTGCCACCACGGGAGGGGGTTCTGGGGCCAACGTCCTGACTTTC.

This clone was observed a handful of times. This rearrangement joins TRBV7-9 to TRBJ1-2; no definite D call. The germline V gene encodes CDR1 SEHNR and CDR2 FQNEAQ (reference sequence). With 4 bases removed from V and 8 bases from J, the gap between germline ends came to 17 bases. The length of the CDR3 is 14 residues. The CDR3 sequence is CASSSPRWIGGYTF. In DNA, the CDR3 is TGTGCCAGCAGCTCTCCCCGGTGGATCGGGGGCTACACCTTC.